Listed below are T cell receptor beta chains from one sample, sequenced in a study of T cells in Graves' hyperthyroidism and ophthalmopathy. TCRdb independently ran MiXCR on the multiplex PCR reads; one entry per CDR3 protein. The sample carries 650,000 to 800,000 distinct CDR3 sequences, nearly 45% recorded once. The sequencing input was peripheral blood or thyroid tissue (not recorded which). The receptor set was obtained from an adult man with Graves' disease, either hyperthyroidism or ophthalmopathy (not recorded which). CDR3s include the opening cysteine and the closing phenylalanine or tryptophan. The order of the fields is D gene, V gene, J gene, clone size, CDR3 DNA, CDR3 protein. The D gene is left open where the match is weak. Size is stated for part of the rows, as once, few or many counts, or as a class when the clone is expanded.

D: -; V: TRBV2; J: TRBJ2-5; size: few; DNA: TGTGCCAGCAGAGGGGACGGAACTCGAGAGACCCAGTACTTC; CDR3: CASRGDGTRETQYF
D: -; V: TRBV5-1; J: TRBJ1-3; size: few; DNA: TGCGCCAGCAGCTTGAACGGGTTCGGAAACACCATATATTTT; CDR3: CASSLNGFGNTIYF
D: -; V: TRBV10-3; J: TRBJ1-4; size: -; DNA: TGTGCCATCATGTCGGGGGGCGGTCTGTTTTTT; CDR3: CAIMSGGGLFF
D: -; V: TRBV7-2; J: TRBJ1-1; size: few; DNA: TGTGCCAGCAGCTTAGGGGCACAGGGCCGCACTGAAGCTTTCTTT; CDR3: CASSLGAQGRTEAFF
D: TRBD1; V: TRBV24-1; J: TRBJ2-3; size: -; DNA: TGTGCCACCAGGGCGACAGGGATAACAGATACGCAGTATTTT; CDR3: CATRATGITDTQYF
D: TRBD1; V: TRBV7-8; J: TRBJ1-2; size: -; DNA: TGTGCCAGCAGTTCGGGACAGTACTCTGGCTACACCTTC; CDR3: CASSSGQYSGYTF
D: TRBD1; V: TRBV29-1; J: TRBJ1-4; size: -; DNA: TGCAGCGTTGAAGATTACGGGACAGGGGGTGAAAAACTGTTTTTT; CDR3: CSVEDYGTGGEKLFF
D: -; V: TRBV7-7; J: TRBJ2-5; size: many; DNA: TGTGCTAGCAGCTTACTGATGAGGGAGACCCAGTACTTC; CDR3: CASSLLMRETQYF
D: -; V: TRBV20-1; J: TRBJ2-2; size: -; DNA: TGCAGTGCTAGAGAGTCGGGCAGAGGGGAGCTGTTTTTT; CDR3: CSARESGRGELFF
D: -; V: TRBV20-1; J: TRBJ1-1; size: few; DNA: TGCAGTGCTAGTTGGAGTATGCCGGGAACTGAAGCTTTCTTT; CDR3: CSASWSMPGTEAFF
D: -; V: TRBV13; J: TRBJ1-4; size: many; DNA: TGTGCCAGCAACAGCAGGGGTGATGAAAAACTGTTTTTT; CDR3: CASNSRGDEKLFF
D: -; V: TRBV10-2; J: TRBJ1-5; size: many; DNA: TGCGCCAGCAGTGCGGACAGAACCTATCAGCCCCAGCATTTT; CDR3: CASSADRTYQPQHF
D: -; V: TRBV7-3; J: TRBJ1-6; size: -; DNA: TGTGCCAGCAGCTTAACGGGAAACTTGAGGGGGGGATACTCACCCCTCCACTTT; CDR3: CASSLTGNLRGGYSPLHF
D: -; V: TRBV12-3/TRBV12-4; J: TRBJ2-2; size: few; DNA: TGTGCCAGCAGTTTATATGGTGGCGGGGAGCTGTTTTTT; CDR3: CASSLYGGGELFF
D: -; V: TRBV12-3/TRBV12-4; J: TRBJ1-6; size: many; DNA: TGTGCCAGCAGGCCTGGACCAGGGGAAAATTCACCCCTCCACTTT; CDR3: CASRPGPGENSPLHF
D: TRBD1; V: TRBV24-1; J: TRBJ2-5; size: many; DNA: TGTGCCACCAGTGACCCGGGACAGCAAGAGACCCAGTACTTC; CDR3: CATSDPGQQETQYF
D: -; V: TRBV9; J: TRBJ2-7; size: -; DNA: TGTGCCGGCAGCGTAGCGGACTTTTCCGCCTACGAGCAGTACTTC; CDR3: CAGSVADFSAYEQYF
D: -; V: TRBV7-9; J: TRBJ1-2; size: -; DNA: TGTGCCAGCATAGGTTCTTCCTCGGCGGAGCACTATGGCTACACCTTC; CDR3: CASIGSSSAEHYGYTF
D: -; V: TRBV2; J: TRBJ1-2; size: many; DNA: TGTGCCAGCAGGGACACCGTTACGGACAGCGTATTTTCCTATGGCTACACCTTC; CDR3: CASRDTVTDSVFSYGYTF